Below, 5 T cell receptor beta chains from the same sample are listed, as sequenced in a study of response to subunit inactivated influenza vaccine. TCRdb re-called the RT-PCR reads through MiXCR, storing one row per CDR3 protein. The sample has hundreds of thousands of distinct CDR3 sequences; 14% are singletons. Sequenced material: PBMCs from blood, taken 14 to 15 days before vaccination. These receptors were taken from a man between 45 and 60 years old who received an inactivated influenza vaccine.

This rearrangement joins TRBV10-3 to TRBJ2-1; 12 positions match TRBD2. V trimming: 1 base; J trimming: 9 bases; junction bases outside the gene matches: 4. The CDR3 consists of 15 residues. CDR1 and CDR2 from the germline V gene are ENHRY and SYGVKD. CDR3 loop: CAISELRTSGVEQFF. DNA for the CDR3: TGTGCCATCAGTGAGTTGAGGACTAGCGGGGTTGAGCAGTTCTTC.

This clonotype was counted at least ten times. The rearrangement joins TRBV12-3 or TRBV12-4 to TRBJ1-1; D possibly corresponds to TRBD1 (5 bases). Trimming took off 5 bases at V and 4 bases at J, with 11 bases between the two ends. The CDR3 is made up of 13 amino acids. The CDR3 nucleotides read TGTGCCAGCAGTACGGGACGTGGCACTGAAGCTTTCTTT. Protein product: CASSTGRGTEAFF.

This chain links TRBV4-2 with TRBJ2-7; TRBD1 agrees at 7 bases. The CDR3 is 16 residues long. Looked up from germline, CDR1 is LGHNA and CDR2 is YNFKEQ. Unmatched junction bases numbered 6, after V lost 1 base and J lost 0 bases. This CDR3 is CASSQGAAGGSYEQYF. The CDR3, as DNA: TGTGCCAGCAGCCAAGGGGCGGCAGGGGGCTCCTACGAGCAGTACTTC.

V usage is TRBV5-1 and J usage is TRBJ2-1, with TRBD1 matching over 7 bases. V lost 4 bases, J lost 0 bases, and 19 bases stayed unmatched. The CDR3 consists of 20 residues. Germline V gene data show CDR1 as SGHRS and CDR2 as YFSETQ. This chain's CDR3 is CASSPWTGGAGVISYNEQFF. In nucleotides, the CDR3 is TGCGCCAGCAGCCCCTGGACAGGCGGAGCCGGGGTCATCTCCTACAATGAGCAGTTCTTC.

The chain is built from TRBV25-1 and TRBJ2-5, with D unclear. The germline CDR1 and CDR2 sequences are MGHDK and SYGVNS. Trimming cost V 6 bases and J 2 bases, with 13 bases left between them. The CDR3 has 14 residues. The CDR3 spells CASSAMGGQETQYF. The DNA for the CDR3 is TGTGCCAGCAGCGCCATGGGCGGTCAAGAGACCCAGTACTTC.